Below, one T cell receptor (beta chain) is given with its context. Its antigen is unidentified. The sample has other DNA sequences that encode this CDR3 too. Germline values: CDR1 MNHEY, CDR2 SMNVEV (reference sequence). CDR3 length equals 14 residues. V was trimmed by 5 bases and J by 8 bases, leaving 13 bases between them. Separate from the 666-subject first cohort, the 120-subject validation cohort was the one that the donors belonged to. The data are from a study of cytomegalovirus exposure and HLA in healthy donors. Broader study findings: The classifier reportedly diagnosed cytomegalovirus status with high sensitivity and specificity. Cytomegalovirus-associated TCR beta chains were listed, numbering 150 to 200.

The method was immunoSEQ multiplex PCR; TCRdb's version includes in-frame clones alone and lacks a portion of them. The sample holds 52,000 or so clones, about 88% seen once. This clonotype was obtained from a woman younger than 30 in good health and CMV-seronegative. The specimen was PBMCs. V usage is TRBV27 and J usage is TRBJ1-6; D is ambiguous. CDR3 residues: CASSPEGRDSPLHF. The CDR3 DNA follows: TGTGCCAGCAGTCCAGAGGGCCGAGATTCACCCCTCCACTTT.